Sequencing of this T cell receptor (beta chain) was carried out in a study of graft-versus-host responses after intestinal transplantation. The ends lost 2 bases at V and 7 bases at J; junction bases unmatched: 13. Germline CDR1 MNHNS, CDR2 SASEGT. The length of the CDR3 is 16 residues. Produced via immunoSEQ multiplex PCR; TCRdb's table is partial and in-frame only. This table has about 94,000 clones, over 75% appearing once. Comment on this clone: Antigen specificity is unknown.

The source material was unstimulated CD8+ T cells sorted from spleen or lymph node cells, sampled before intestinal transplant. The chain uses TRBV6-1 and TRBJ1-2; 7 bases line up with TRBD1. The receptor was derived from a human donor who received an intestinal transplant. CDR3 sequence (DNA): TGTGCCAGCAGTGAACAGTGGGGGACAGTGCTGCGTGGCTACACCTTC. Its translation is CASSEQWGTVLRGYTF.